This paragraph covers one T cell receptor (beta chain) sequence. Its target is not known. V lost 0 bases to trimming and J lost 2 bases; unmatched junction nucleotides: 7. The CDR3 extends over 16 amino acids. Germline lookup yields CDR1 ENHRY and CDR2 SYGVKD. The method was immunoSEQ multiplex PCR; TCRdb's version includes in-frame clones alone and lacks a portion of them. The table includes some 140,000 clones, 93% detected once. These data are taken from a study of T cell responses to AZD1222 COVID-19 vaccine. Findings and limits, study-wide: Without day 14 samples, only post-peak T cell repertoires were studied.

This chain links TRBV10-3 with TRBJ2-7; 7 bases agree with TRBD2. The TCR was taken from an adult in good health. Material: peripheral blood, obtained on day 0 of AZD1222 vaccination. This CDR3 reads CAISESKTLAAYEQYF. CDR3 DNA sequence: TGTGCCATCAGTGAGTCGAAAACCCTAGCGGCCTACGAGCAGTACTTC.